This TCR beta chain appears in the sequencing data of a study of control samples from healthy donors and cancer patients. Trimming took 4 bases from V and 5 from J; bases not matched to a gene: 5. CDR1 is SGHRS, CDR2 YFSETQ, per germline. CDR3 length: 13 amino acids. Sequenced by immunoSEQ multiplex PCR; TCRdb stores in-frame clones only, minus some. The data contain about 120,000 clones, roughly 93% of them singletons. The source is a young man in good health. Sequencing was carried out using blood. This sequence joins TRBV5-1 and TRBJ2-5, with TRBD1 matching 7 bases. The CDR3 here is CASSATRGETQYF. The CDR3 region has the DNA TGCGCCAGCAGCGCAACCAGGGGGGAGACCCAGTACTTC.